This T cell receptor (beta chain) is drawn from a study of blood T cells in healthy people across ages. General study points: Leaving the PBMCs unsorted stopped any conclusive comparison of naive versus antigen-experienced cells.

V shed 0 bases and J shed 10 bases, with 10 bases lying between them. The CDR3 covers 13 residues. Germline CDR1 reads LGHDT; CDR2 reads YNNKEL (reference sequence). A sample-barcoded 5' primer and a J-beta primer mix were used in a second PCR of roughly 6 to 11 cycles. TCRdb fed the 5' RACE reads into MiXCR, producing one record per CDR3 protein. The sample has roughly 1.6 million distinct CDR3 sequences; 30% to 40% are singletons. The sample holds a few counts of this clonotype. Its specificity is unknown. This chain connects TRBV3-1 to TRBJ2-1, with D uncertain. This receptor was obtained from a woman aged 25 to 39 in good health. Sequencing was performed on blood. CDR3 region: CASSQDGTTEQFF. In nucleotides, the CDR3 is TGTGCCAGCAGCCAAGATGGTACTACCGAGCAGTTCTTC.